This TCR beta chain was found in a study of T cells in Graves' hyperthyroidism and ophthalmopathy. Authors of the study amplified TCR beta CDR3 regions from RNA transcripts. The HTBI primer set was used in a first-round RT-PCR of the TCR CDR3. MiXCR, run by TCRdb on the multiplex PCR reads, gives a single entry per CDR3 protein. There are roughly 420,000 distinct CDR3 sequences in the sample; 15% to 19% occur only once, and over 7.5% lies in the top ten. Study results and caveats: Most thyroid clonotypes expanded above 0.001 were also detected in blood. It was a median about 6 months before onset that the model predicted ophthalmopathy.

Germline V CDR1 and CDR2: DFQATT, SNEGSKA (reference sequence). Germline trimming cut 0 bases from V and 3 bases from J; bases unmatched to any gene: 6. This CDR3 has 15 amino acids. Criteria for exclusion of patients were uncontrolled infection, other autoimmune disease, pregnancy or lactation. The source of the PBMCs was less than 12 ml of fresh peripheral blood. This clonotype was seen repeatedly, ten times or more. Antigen specificity is unknown. Sequencing was carried out using blood. This chain connects TRBV20-1 to TRBJ2-7, with 9 positions matching TRBD1. The sequence derives from a woman aged 18-29 years with Graves' hyperthyroidism. CDR3 in DNA: TGCAGTGCTAGAGATTGGGGACAGGGAAACTACGAGCAGTACTTC. This codes for CSARDWGQGNYEQYF.